The clone carrying this T cell receptor (gamma chain) was seen more than once but under ten times. What it binds is unknown. The data are from a study of Vδ1+ human thymocytes. General study results and limits: TRG sequences recurred across donors, whereas TRD sequences stayed essentially private. Highly polyclonal TRG and TRD repertoires with Gaussian CDR3 length distributions appeared in thymus. Bulk repertoire data may be misinterpreted because of unexpected Vdelta2 sequences.

The CDR3 is 16 amino acids. V was pared by 0 bases and J by 3 bases, with 11 bases of the junction left unmatched. Germline V CDR1 and CDR2: GITISATS, ISYDGTV (reference sequence). Extracted RNA was reverse transcribed into cDNA. Pooled V-gene forward primers with one constant-region reverse primer generated the CDR3 amplicons by multiplex PCR. TCRdb reprocessed the multiplex PCR reads through CATT. The sample contains 9,500 to 13,000 gamma-chain clones, about 47% of which appear only once. Between roughly 98% and 99.6% of sorted thymocytes were Vdelta1+. The chain links TRGV9 to TRGJ1 or TRGJ2. Material for sequencing was Vdelta1+ gamma-delta thymocytes from the thymus. Noted subset: FACS-sorted CD3+ TCRalphabeta- TCRVdelta1+ TCRVdelta2- thymocytes. The TCR was taken from a boy under three years old who had congenital heart surgery. CDR3: CALWEVQGLLYYKKLF. The CDR3 nucleotides are TGTGCCTTGTGGGAGGTGCAGGGGCTGCTTTATTATAAGAAACTCTTT.